Each of the 26 T cell receptor beta chains below was sequenced from the same sample in a study of blood T cell repertoires in COVID-19. Measured with immunoSEQ multiplex PCR; TCRdb has only the in-frame clones, and not every one. The sample yields hundreds of thousands of clones, about 90% seen once. The sequenced material came from PBMCs or T cells enriched from blood (not recorded which). Receptors were obtained from a woman between 50 and 59 years old in a cohort exposed to, infected with or recovered from COVID-19 (not recorded which).

This rearrangement joins TRBV19 to TRBJ2-5, with 8 bases fitting TRBD1. CDR3 length equals 14 residues. V was clipped by 1 base and J by 7 bases; unmatched bases: 5. Germline V gene sequence: CDR1 LNHDA, CDR2 SQIVND (reference sequence). CDR3 loop: CASSIVAGGGTQYF. CDR3 in DNA: TGTGCCAGTAGTATAGTGGCAGGGGGCGGGACCCAGTACTTC.

The chain has TRBV2 and TRBJ1-6; 8 bases are shared with TRBD1. Trimming took 3 bases from V and 1 from J; bases not matched to a gene: 8. Per the germline V gene, CDR1 is SNHLY and CDR2 is FYNNEI. The CDR3 is made up of 18 amino acids. CDR3 region: CASSETGVGYSYNSPLHF. In DNA, the CDR3 is TGTGCCAGCAGTGAGACAGGGGTTGGGTATTCCTATAATTCACCCCTCCACTTT.

A single count supports this clone. The chain recombines TRBV6-4 with TRBJ2-3; 8 bases fit TRBD2. The CDR3 runs to 15 residues. The V gene end was trimmed by 0 bases and the J gene end by 6 bases; junction bases not matched to a gene: 5. Germline V gives CDR1 MRHNA, CDR2 SNTAGT. The CDR3 is CASSDSSGGPDTQYF. The CDR3 DNA reads as TGTGCCAGCAGTGACTCTTCGGGGGGGCCGGATACGCAGTATTTT.

This clone was observed once. The V call is TRBV7-2, the J call TRBJ1-5, with 7 bases lining up with TRBD1. V trimming: 5 bases; J trimming: 4 bases; junction bases outside the gene matches: 2. Germline V gene lookup returns CDR1 SGHTA and CDR2 FQGNSA. This CDR3 contains 13 residues. DNA of the CDR3: TGTGCCAGCAGCCGACAGGGAAATCAGCCCCAGCATTTT. It encodes CASSRQGNQPQHF.

This CDR3 is CASSLNLAGGTDTQYF. The CDR3 DNA follows: TGTGCCAGCAGCTTAAACCTAGCGGGGGGTACAGATACGCAGTATTTT. This sequence joins TRBV7-2 and TRBJ2-3, with 11 bases matching TRBD2. Trimming took 2 bases from V and 3 from J; bases not matched to a gene: 4. Germline V gene data show CDR1 as SGHTA and CDR2 as FQGNSA. The CDR3 has 16 amino acids.

The chain has TRBV30 and TRBJ1-5; TRBD1 aligns across 7 bases. The CDR3 covers 13 residues. Germline trimming cut 2 bases from V and 5 bases from J; bases unmatched to any gene: 3. Germline V CDR1 and CDR2: GTSNPN, SVGIG (reference sequence). The CDR3 protein is CAWSRDSYQPQHF. CDR3 bases: TGTGCCTGGAGTCGGGACAGCTATCAGCCCCAGCATTTT.

V usage is TRBV2 and J usage is TRBJ2-7, with D maybe TRBD2 (7 bases). With 8 bases removed from V and 5 bases from J, the gap between germline ends came to 16 bases. Germline loops: CDR1 SNHLY, CDR2 FYNNEI. This CDR3 has 13 amino acids. The CDR3 here is CASGGGQRNEQYF. The CDR3 region has the DNA TGTGCCAGCGGGGGGGGACAACGAAACGAGCAGTACTTC.

The J gene is TRBJ1-3, the V gene TRBV7-2; no clear D. The germline gives CDR1 SGHTA, CDR2 FQGNSA. The CDR3 runs to 13 residues. V was trimmed by 8 bases and J by 4 bases, leaving 12 bases between them. The CDR3 nucleotides read TGTGCCAGCGAATTAATCCAGGGAAACACCATATATTTT. This sequence encodes CASELIQGNTIYF.

V usage is TRBV4-1 and J usage is TRBJ1-5; D is unclear. CDR3 length: 13 residues. Germline V gives CDR1 MGHRA, CDR2 YSYEKL. The ends were cut back, 1 base at V and 3 bases at J, with 4 bases in the middle. The CDR3 coding sequence is TGCGCCAGCAGCCAAGCTGTCAATCAGCCCCAGCATTTT. Amino acids: CASSQAVNQPQHF.

The chain couples TRBV4-3 to TRBJ2-1; 7 bases line up with TRBD2. Germline V gene data show CDR1 as LGHNA and CDR2 as YSLEER. CDR3 length equals 15 residues. The V segment lost 1 base and the J segment 6 bases; nucleotides outside the gene matches: 6. The CDR3 nucleotides are TGCGCCAGCAGCCAAGCTCCAGGACTAGGCAATGAGCAGTTCTTC. This encodes CASSQAPGLGNEQFF.

J is TRBJ2-6 and V is TRBV4-1; no reliable D call. Per germline, CDR1 MGHRA and CDR2 YSYEKL. This CDR3 comprises 16 residues. Deletions cut 4 bases from V and 4 bases from J, with 14 bases between. The CDR3 loop is CASSPVGERGANVLTF. The CDR3 coding sequence is TGCGCCAGCAGCCCAGTCGGAGAGCGCGGGGCCAACGTCCTGACTTTC.

This chain joins TRBV15 and TRBJ1-5; D possibly corresponds to TRBD1 (5 bases). V was trimmed by 0 bases and J by 4 bases, leaving 19 bases between them. The germline V gene has CDR1 LNHNV and CDR2 YYDKDF (reference sequence). The CDR3 runs 18 residues. This CDR3 reads CATSRDLPGGGVNQPQHF. The DNA for the CDR3 is TGTGCCACCAGCAGAGATCTCCCGGGGGGAGGTGTGAATCAGCCCCAGCATTTT.

J is TRBJ1-1 and V is TRBV2; D gene unclear. CDR3 length: 14 amino acids. In germline, CDR1 is SNHLY, CDR2 FYNNEI. V was trimmed by 0 bases and J by 4 bases, leaving 9 bases between them. The CDR3 bases are TGTGCCAGCAGTGAAGCCCCTATTGTCACTGAAGCTTTCTTT. This gives the protein CASSEAPIVTEAFF.

The V gene is TRBV4-3, the J gene TRBJ1-6; no clear D. This CDR3 region has 14 residues. The germline gives CDR1 LGHNA, CDR2 YSLEER. Deletions cut 1 base from V and 7 bases from J, with 8 bases between. The chain's CDR3 is CASSQGPRNSPLHF. The DNA of the CDR3 is TGCGCCAGCAGCCAAGGCCCCAGGAATTCACCCCTCCACTTT.

This chain uses TRBV5-1 with TRBJ2-1, with D perhaps TRBD1 (5 bases). The CDR3 sequence is 14 residues long. V was clipped by 4 bases and J by 6 bases, with 14 bases between them. The germline gives CDR1 SGHRS, CDR2 YFSETQ. The CDR3 sequence: CASSIGAESNEQFF. The DNA for the CDR3 is TGCGCCAGCAGCATTGGGGCAGAAAGCAATGAGCAGTTCTTC.

This clone was detected a few times. The gene calls are TRBV4-1 and TRBJ1-6; D is ambiguous. This CDR3 has 14 residues. V lost 4 bases and J lost 8, with 12 bases in between. The germline V gene has CDR1 MGHRA and CDR2 YSYEKL. The CDR3 region has the DNA TGCGCCAGCAGCCCCAGCGGGCGGGATTCACCCCTCCACTTT. Its protein is CASSPSGRDSPLHF.

V usage is TRBV27 and J usage is TRBJ1-4; 8 bases agree with TRBD1. J lost 8 bases, V lost 8 bases, and 16 bases had no gene match. There are 16 residues in the CDR3. Germline values: CDR1 MNHEY, CDR2 SMNVEV (reference sequence). CDR3 DNA sequence: TGTGCCAGCTCACGACAGGGGCGGCTCCTGGGAGAAAAACTGTTTTTT. As protein: CASSRQGRLLGEKLFF.

The chain carries TRBV27 and TRBJ1-2, with D maybe TRBD1 (6 bases). CDR3 size: 14 residues. The ends were cut back, 5 bases at V and 7 bases at J, with 17 bases in the middle. The germline CDR1 and CDR2 sequences are MNHEY and SMNVEV (reference sequence). As DNA, the CDR3 is TGTGCCAGCAGTAGGGGCAGGGGTCTCGGTGGCTACACCTTC. It codes for CASSRGRGLGGYTF.

This clone was found a few times. The CDR3 region has the DNA TGTGCCAGCAGCTCGACCCTGCTGGGCAGGGAGAACACTGAAGCTTTCTTT. Its translation is CASSSTLLGRENTEAFF. The V gene is TRBV7-3, the J gene TRBJ1-1; maybe TRBD1 (5 bases). Per germline, CDR1 SGHTA and CDR2 FQGTGA. The germline V and J ends were trimmed by 4 bases and 1 base, with 19 bases remaining between them. This CDR3 comprises 17 residues.

A single count supports this clone. This rearrangement joins TRBV7-3 to TRBJ1-1; a possible D gene is TRBD1 (5 bases). Germline V gene sequence: CDR1 SGHTA, CDR2 FQGTGA. The length of the CDR3 is 13 residues. V dropped 6 bases and J dropped 5 bases, with 13 bases sitting between them. The DNA of the CDR3 is TGTGCCAGCAGTCCAGGTGGGGGGACTGAAGCTTTCTTT. Encoded protein: CASSPGGGTEAFF.

This chain links TRBV7-2 with TRBJ2-3, with a tentative D call TRBD1 (5 bases). The germline gives CDR1 SGHTA, CDR2 FQGNSA. Trimming removed 4 bases at V and 3 bases at J, with 14 bases between. The CDR3 totals 15 residues. The CDR3 sequence is CASSSAQGGTDTQYF. CDR3 DNA sequence: TGTGCCAGCAGCTCCGCTCAGGGTGGGACAGATACGCAGTATTTT.

The chain couples TRBV5-6 to TRBJ1-6, with TRBD1 matching 7 bases. V lost 6 bases to trimming and J lost 9 bases; unmatched junction nucleotides: 9. The CDR3 is made up of 14 amino acids. Germline V gene sequence: CDR1 SGHDT, CDR2 YYEEEE. The DNA of the CDR3 is TGTGCCAGCAAAATAAACAGGGGTTTTTCACCCCTCCACTTT. It encodes CASKINRGFSPLHF. Full variable domain (missing parts from reference TRBV5-6 and TRBJ1-6): DAGVTQSPTHLIKTRGQQVTLRCSPKSGHDTVSWYQQALGQGPQFIFQYYEEEERQRGNFPDRFSGHQFPNYSSELNVNALLLGDSALYLCASKINRGFSPLHFGNGTRLTVT.

The CDR3 sequence is CASSYESTNEKLFF. The CDR3 DNA sequence: TGTGCCAGCAGCTACGAATCAACTAATGAAAAACTGTTTTTT. The chain is built from TRBV2 and TRBJ1-4; no clear D. V was pared by 6 bases and J by 0 bases, with 8 bases between. The CDR3 covers 14 residues. CDR1 is SNHLY and CDR2 is FYNNEI in the germline V gene. Based on the CDR3 plus reference TRBV2 and TRBJ1-4, the full variable domain is EPEVTQTPSHQVTQMGQEVILRCVPISNHLYFYWYRQILGQKVEFLVSFYNNEISEKSEIFDDQFSVERPDGSNFTLKIRSTKLEDSAMYFCASSYESTNEKLFFGSGTQLSVL.

This clone has only a few counts. The rearrangement joins TRBV24-1 to TRBJ2-3, with a tentative D call TRBD1 (6 bases). The V gene's germline CDR1 is KGHDR and CDR2 SFDVKD. V lost 7 bases and J lost 1, with 17 bases in between. This CDR3 has 16 residues. The CDR3 DNA reads TGTGCCACCAGCGACACCAGGGGATTCGGCACAGATACGCAGTATTTT. As protein: CATSDTRGFGTDTQYF.

The DNA of the CDR3 is TGTGCCTGGTCCCCAACGAGACTAGCGGGTTCCTCTGGGGCCAACGTCCTGACTTTC. Its translation: CAWSPTRLAGSSGANVLTF. The chain joins TRBV30 to TRBJ2-6; TRBD2 matches 10 bases. The CDR3 extends over 19 amino acids. The V gene's germline CDR1 is GTSNPN and CDR2 SVGIG (reference sequence). Unmatched junction bases numbered 13, after V lost 5 bases and J lost 0 bases. The full variable domain, in which reference TRBV30 and TRBJ2-6 provide the parts outside the CDR3, is SQTIHQWPATLVQPVGSPLSLECTVEGTSNPNLYWYRQAAGRGLQLLFYSVGIGQISSEVPQNLSASRPQDRQFILSSKKLLLSDSGFYLCAWSPTRLAGSSGANVLTFGAGSRLTVL.

The chain uses TRBV7-2 and TRBJ2-1; 15 nucleotides align to TRBD2. Germline V gives CDR1 SGHTA, CDR2 FQGNSA. The CDR3 contains 18 residues. The junction had 1 base not matched to a gene; V was cut back by 1 base and J by 0 bases. The CDR3 nucleotides are TGTGCCAGCAGCTTAGGGACTAGCGGGGGGGCCTCCTACAATGAGCAGTTCTTC. Amino acids: CASSLGTSGGASYNEQFF. Full variable domain (outside the CDR3, taken from reference TRBV7-2 and TRBJ2-1): GAGVSQSPSNKVTEKGKDVELRCDPISGHTALYWYRQSLGQGLEFLIYFQGNSAPDKSGLPSDRFSAERTGGSVSTLTIQRTQQEDSAVYLCASSLGTSGGASYNEQFFGPGTRLTVL.